This T cell receptor beta chain was profiled in a study of identical twins (dated by TCRdb to 2016 to 2017). About the full investigation: To test whether fetal clonotypes persist, the study used deep sequencing on TCR alpha and beta repertoires from monozygotic twins, unrelated adults of various ages, and cord blood. Replicate twin experiments were performed at different times using different library preparation protocols to rule out contamination. General study outcomes and caveats: Out-of-frame TCR alpha sequences shared between twins showed an excess of low generation-probability sequences compared with coincidental sharing between unrelated individuals. Excess twin sharing in beta out-of-frame sequences was weaker because fewer shared sequences lowered the signal-to-noise ratio. Conclusions relied on cross-sectional statistical analysis, since the same donors could not be followed over many years. Abundant cord blood beta clonotypes carried fewer insertions; young adult naive repertoires showed a weaker similar trend, while memory repertoires showed none. Invariant T cells such as MAIT and iNKT could partly confound zero-insertion analyses, although diverse VJ usage argued against such confounding for most clonotypes. In monozygotic twins, recombination models systematically underestimated out-of-frame TCR alpha sharing, but the models matched the sharing seen between unrelated individuals.

Library method: 5' RACE. TCRdb names Illumina HiSeq 2000 as the instrument used. Template switching introduced a universal primer binding site; the final cDNA contained a unique molecular identifier, enabling accurate counting of TCR cDNA molecules. Specific primers in the conserved constant-segment region were used to synthesize first-strand cDNA for TCR alpha and beta chains. To control for contamination, each cDNA library was double barcoded with a SMART-Mk sample barcode plus Illumina barcodes. Two successive PCR steps introduced TruSeq adapter sequences along with Illumina sample barcodes. Sequencing of the TCR alpha and beta cDNA libraries was done on the Illumina HiSeq platform using custom primers. The study's processing was this. MiGEC processed the raw reads to extract unique molecular identifiers, while MiXCR was used to determine the CDR3 positions. For each individual, recombination models were inferred using an EM algorithm with the repgenHMM and IGoR tools. The tcR package in R was used for shared clonotype analysis, with sharing normalized by the product of cloneset sizes. To study raw recombination free of thymic and clonal selection effects, out-of-frame nonproductive sequences were analyzed. TCRdb passed the public sequencing reads through fastp at Q25 and MiXCR, retaining productive beta sequences. Rows with one shared CDR3 protein collapse into an entry with the most common genes and DNA. TCRdb's processing, not the authors' own work, is the source of the V and J calls. The sample table contains 270,000 or so distinct CDR3 sequences; only one count was recorded for around 8% of them. The top ten clonotypes cover 2.5% to 3.5% of the sample.

Every donor in the study was a healthy Caucasian. Three pairs of female monozygotic twins, all aged 18 to 29 years, were included in the twin cohort. Positive isolation kits from Invitrogen were used to isolate the CD4+ and CD8+ T cell populations. This clonotype has at least ten counts. Its antigen remains undetermined. There are no base qualities to consult, and no much larger clone falls within one base. Separately, the same data were catalogued under a study of yellow fever vaccine responses in identical twins. As that second paper reports: According to the authors, in identical twins the way T cells responded to vaccination appeared partly convergent and partly personalized. In identical twins, the study followed T cell clones that responded to the vaccine with precision.

Material: CD8+ T cells sorted from blood. The source is a woman in her late teens or twenties in good health.

The CDR3 protein sequence reads: CASSLAAEKNIQYF. The sequenced DNA is TGTGCCAGCAGCTTAGCTGCGGAGAAAAACATTCAGTACTTC. The rearrangement joined TRBV7-8 to TRBJ2-4, with no confidently assigned D gene. V sheds 0 bases and J sheds 4 bases, leaving 7 bases between their ends. CDR1 SGHVS and CDR2 FQNEAQ were looked up in the germline V gene. The CDR3 holds 14 amino acids from the cysteine to the phenylalanine. Only the CDR3 part of the read is kept: 42 bases, read in frame from the first base.